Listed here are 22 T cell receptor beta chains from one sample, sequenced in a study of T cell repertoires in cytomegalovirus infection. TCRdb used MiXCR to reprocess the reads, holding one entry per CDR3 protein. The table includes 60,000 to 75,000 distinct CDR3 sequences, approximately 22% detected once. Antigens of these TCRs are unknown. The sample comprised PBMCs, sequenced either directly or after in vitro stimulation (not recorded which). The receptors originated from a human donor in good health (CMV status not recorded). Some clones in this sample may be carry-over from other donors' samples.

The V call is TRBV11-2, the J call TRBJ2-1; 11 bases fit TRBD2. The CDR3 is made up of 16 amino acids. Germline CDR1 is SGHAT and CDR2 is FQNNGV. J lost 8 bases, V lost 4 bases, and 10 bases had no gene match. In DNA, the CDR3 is TGTGCCAGCAGCTGGATGGCCACTAGCGGGAGACATGAGCAGTTCTTC. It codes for CASSWMATSGRHEQFF. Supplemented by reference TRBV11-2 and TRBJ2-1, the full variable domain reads EAGVAQSPRYKIIEKRQSVAFWCNPISGHATLYWYQQILGQGPKLLIQFQNNGVVDDSQLPKDRFSAERLKGVDSTLKIQPAKLEDSAVYLCASSWMATSGRHEQFFGPGTRLTVL.

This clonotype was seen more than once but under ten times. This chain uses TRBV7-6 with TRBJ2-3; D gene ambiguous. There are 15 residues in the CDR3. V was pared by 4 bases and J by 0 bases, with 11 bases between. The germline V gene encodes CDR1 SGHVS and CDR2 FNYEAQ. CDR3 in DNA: TGTGCCAGCAGCTCCCTTCGGGCTAGCACAGATACGCAGTATTTT. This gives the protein CASSSLRASTDTQYF.

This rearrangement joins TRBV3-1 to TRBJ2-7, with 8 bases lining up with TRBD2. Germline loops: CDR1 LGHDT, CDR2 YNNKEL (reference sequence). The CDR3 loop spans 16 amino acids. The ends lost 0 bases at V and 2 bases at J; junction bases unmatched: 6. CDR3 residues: CASSQDHGAGAYEQYF. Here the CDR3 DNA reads TGTGCCAGCAGCCAAGATCACGGAGCGGGAGCCTACGAGCAGTACTTC.

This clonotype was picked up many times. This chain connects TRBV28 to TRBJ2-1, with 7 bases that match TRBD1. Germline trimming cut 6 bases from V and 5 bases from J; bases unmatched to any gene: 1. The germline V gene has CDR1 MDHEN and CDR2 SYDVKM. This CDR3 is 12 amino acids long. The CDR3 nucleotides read TGTGCCAGCAGAGGGGGCAACAATGAGCAGTTCTTC. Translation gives CASRGGNNEQFF.

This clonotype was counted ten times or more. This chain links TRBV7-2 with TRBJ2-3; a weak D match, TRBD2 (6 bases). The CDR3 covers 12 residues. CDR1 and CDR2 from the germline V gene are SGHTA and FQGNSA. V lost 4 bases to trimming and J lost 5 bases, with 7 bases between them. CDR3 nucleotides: TGTGCCAGCAGCTATAGCGGAGATACGCAGTATTTT. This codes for CASSYSGDTQYF.

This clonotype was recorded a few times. The CDR3 bases are TGTGCCACCAGTGAAGGGGAGACCCAGTACTTC. Its protein product is CATSEGETQYF. The J gene is TRBJ2-5, the V gene TRBV24-1; no clear D gene. Germline-derived CDR1 and CDR2 are KGHDR and SFDVKD. V was clipped by 4 bases and J by 5 bases, with 4 bases between them. The CDR3 has 11 amino acids.

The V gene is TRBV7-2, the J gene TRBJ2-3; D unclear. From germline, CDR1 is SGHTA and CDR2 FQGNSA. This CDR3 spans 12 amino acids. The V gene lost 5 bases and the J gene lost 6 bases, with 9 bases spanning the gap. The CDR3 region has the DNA TGTGCCAGCAGCCTACTCAGGGATACGCAGTATTTT. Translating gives CASSLLRDTQYF.

The CDR3 loop reads CASSPLVDQPQHF. The CDR3 DNA sequence: TGTGCCAGCAGTCCCCTCGTGGATCAGCCCCAGCATTTT. The J gene is TRBJ1-5, the V gene TRBV7-2, with D unresolved. Trimming took 6 bases from V and 5 from J, leaving 11 bases between them. The CDR3 totals 13 residues. Looked up from germline, CDR1 is SGHTA and CDR2 is FQGNSA.

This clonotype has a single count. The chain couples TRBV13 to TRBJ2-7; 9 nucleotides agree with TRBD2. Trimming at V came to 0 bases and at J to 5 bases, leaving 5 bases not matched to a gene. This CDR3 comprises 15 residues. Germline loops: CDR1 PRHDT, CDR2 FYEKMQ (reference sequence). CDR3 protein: CASSLGLAGQNEQYF. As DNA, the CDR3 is TGTGCCAGCAGCTTAGGCCTAGCGGGACAGAACGAGCAGTACTTC.

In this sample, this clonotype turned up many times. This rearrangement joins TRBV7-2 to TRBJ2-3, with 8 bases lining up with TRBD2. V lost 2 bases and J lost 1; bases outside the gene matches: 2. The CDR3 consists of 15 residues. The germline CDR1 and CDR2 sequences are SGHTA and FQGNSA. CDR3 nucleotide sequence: TGTGCCAGCAGCTTACTAGCGGGTCGCACAGATACGCAGTATTTT. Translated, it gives CASSLLAGRTDTQYF.

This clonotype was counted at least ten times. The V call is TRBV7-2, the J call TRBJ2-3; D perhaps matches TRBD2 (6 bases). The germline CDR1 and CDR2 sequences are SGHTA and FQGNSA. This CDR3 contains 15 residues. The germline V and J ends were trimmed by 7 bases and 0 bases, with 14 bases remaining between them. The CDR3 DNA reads TGTGCCAGCACCCTCCTAGCGACAAGCACAGATACGCAGTATTTT. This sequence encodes CASTLLATSTDTQYF.

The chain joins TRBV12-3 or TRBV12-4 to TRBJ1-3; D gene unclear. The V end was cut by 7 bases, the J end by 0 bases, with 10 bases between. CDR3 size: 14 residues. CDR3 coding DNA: TGTGCCAGCATTCCAGTCAGCTCTGGAAACACCATATATTTT. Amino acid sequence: CASIPVSSGNTIYF.

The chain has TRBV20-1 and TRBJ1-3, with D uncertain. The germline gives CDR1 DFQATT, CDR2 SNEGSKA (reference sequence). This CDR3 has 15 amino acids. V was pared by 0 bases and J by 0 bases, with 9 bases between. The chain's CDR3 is CSARDNQRSGNTIYF. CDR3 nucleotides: TGCAGTGCTAGAGATAATCAACGCTCTGGAAACACCATATATTTT.

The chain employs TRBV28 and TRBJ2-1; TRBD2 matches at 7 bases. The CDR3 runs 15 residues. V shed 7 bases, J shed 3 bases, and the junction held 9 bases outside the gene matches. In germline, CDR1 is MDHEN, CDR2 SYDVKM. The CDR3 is CASKWGGINYNEQFF. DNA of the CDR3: TGTGCCAGCAAATGGGGGGGGATCAACTACAATGAGCAGTTCTTC.

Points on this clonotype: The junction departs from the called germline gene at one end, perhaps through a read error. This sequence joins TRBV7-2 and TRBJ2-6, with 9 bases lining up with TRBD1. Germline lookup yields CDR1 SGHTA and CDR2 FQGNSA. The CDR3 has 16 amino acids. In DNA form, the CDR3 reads TGTGCCAACAGCTGGACAGGGGACTCTGGGGCCAACGTCCTGACTTTC. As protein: CANSWTGDSGANVLTF.

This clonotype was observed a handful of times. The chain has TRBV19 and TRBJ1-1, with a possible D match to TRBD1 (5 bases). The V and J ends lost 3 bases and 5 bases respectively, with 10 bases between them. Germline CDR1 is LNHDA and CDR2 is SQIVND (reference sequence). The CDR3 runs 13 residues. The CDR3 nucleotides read TGTGCCAGTAGTATGGGGCGAGGAACTGAAGCTTTCTTT. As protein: CASSMGRGTEAFF.

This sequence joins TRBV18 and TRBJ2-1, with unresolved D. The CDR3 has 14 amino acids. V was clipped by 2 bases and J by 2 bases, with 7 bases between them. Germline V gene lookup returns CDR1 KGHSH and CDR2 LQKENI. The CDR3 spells CASSPDPTYNEQFF. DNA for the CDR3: TGTGCCAGCTCACCAGATCCTACCTACAATGAGCAGTTCTTC.

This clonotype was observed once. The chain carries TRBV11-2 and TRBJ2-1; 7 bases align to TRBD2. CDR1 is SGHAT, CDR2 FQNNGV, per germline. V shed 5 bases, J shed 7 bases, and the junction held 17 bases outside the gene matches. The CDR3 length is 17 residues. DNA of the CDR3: TGTGCCAGCAGCGGGGTGGAAGGACTAGATGCCTGGAATGAGCAGTTCTTC. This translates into CASSGVEGLDAWNEQFF. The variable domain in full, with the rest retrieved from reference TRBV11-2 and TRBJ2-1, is EAGVAQSPRYKIIEKRQSVAFWCNPISGHATLYWYQQILGQGPKLLIQFQNNGVVDDSQLPKDRFSAERLKGVDSTLKIQPAKLEDSAVYLCASSGVEGLDAWNEQFFGPGTRLTVL.

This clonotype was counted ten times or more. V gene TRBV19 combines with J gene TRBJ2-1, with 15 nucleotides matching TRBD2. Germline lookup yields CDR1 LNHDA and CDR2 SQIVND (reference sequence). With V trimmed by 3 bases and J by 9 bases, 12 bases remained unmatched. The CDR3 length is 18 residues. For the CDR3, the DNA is TGTGCCAGTAGTATCCTAGGGACTAGCGGGAGGAGGTCGCGTGAGCAGTTCTTC. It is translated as CASSILGTSGRRSREQFF.

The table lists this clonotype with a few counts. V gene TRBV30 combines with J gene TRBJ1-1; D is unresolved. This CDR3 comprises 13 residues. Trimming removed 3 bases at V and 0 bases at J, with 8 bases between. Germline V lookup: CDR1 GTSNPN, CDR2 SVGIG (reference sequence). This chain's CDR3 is CAWRNTLNTEAFF. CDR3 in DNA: TGTGCCTGGAGAAACACCCTGAACACTGAAGCTTTCTTT. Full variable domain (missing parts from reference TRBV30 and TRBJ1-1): SQTIHQWPATLVQPVGSPLSLECTVEGTSNPNLYWYRQAAGRGLQLLFYSVGIGQISSEVPQNLSASRPQDRQFILSSKKLLLSDSGFYLCAWRNTLNTEAFFGQGTRLTVV.

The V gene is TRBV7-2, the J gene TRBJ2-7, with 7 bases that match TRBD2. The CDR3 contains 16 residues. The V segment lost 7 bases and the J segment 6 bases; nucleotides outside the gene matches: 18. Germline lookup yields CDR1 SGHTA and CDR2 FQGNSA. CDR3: CASTRGEGSRMREQYF. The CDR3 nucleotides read TGTGCCAGCACCCGGGGGGAGGGGTCGAGGATGCGCGAGCAGTACTTC. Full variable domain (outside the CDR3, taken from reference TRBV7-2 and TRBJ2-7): GAGVSQSPSNKVTEKGKDVELRCDPISGHTALYWYRQSLGQGLEFLIYFQGNSAPDKSGLPSDRFSAERTGGSVSTLTIQRTQQEDSAVYLCASTRGEGSRMREQYFGPGTRLTVT.

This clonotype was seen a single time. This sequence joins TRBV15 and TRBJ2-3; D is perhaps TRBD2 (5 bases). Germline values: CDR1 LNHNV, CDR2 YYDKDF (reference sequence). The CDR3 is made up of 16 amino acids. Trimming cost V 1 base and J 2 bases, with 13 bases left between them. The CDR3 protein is CATSRGDGLTTDTQYF. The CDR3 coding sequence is TGTGCCACCAGCAGAGGTGACGGACTTACCACAGATACGCAGTATTTT. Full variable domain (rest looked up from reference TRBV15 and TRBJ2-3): DAMVIQNPRYQVTQFGKPVTLSCSQTLNHNVMYWYQQKSSQAPKLLFHYYDKDFNNEADTPDNFQSRRPNTSFCFLDIRSPGLGDTAMYLCATSRGDGLTTDTQYFGPGTRLTVL.